Presented here are 18 T cell receptor beta chains from one specimen sequenced in a study of blood T cell repertoires in COVID-19 (dated by TCRdb to between 2020 and 2021). The library was made by the immunoSEQ multiplex PCR assay. Here the immuneACCESS table is served through TCRdb, limited to in-frame sequences with V and J called. Missing clones are a known gap in these copies; in checked studies unresolved V genes cover under half, and the rest lacks a known reason. Counted in this sample were roughly 320,000 clones; approximately 85% of them appeared once. Approximately 7.6% of the sample rests with the top ten. The specimen was peripheral blood. Receptor source: a human donor in a cohort sampled during active COVID-19.

The chain couples TRBV7-2 to TRBJ2-5; D unresolved. With 3 bases removed from V and 4 bases from J, the gap between germline ends came to 6 bases. CDR3 length: 12 residues. Germline values: CDR1 SGHTA, CDR2 FQGNSA. The CDR3 is CASSFYSETQYF. The CDR3 nucleotides read TGTGCCAGCAGCTTTTATTCAGAGACCCAGTACTTC.

This clone has a handful of counts. V is TRBV19 and J is TRBJ1-2; D might be TRBD1 (6 bases). V was cut by 5 bases and J by 4 bases, with 14 bases left in between. This CDR3 spans 14 amino acids. CDR1 is LNHDA, CDR2 SQIVND, per germline (reference sequence). This chain's CDR3 is CASSSGQGGYGYTF. In nucleotides, the CDR3 is TGTGCCAGTAGTTCGGGACAAGGTGGCTATGGCTACACCTTC.

The table lists this clone with a count of one. The genes are TRBV5-1 and TRBJ1-1, with 8 bases fitting TRBD1. The CDR3 totals 16 residues. V trimming: 5 bases; J trimming: 1 base; junction bases outside the gene matches: 10. The germline V gene has CDR1 SGHRS and CDR2 YFSETQ. The CDR3 nucleotides are TGCGCCAGCAGACACTCGACAGGGGCGACGAACACTGAAGCTTTCTTT. It specifies CASRHSTGATNTEAFF. Full variable domain (missing parts from reference TRBV5-1 and TRBJ1-1): KAGVTQTPRYLIKTRGQQVTLSCSPISGHRSVSWYQQTPGQGLQFLFEYFSETQRNKGNFPGRFSGRQFSNSRSEMNVSTLELGDSALYLCASRHSTGATNTEAFFGQGTRLTVV.

The V gene is TRBV11-2, the J gene TRBJ1-1, with a possible D match to TRBD1 (5 bases). The V and J ends lost 5 bases and 10 bases respectively, with 23 bases between them. The length of the CDR3 is 15 residues. In germline, CDR1 is SGHAT, CDR2 FQNNGV. In DNA form, the CDR3 reads TGTGCCAGCAGCCCCCAGGGCGGGGTGAGTGGTCGAGCTTTCTTT. As protein: CASSPQGGVSGRAFF.

V is TRBV6-5 and J is TRBJ1-1, with unresolved D. The V end was cut by 2 bases, the J end by 0 bases, with 10 bases between. The CDR3 length is 15 residues. Germline V gives CDR1 MNHEY, CDR2 SVGAGI. The CDR3 loop is CASSYRGKMNTEAFF. The DNA of the CDR3 is TGTGCCAGCAGTTACCGAGGGAAAATGAACACTGAAGCTTTCTTT.

The chain recombines TRBV3-1 (or the pseudogene TRBV3-2) with TRBJ2-2, with 10 nucleotides matching TRBD1. From germline, CDR1 is LGHDT and CDR2 YNNKEL (reference sequence). CDR3 length equals 15 residues. V shed 5 bases, J shed 7 bases, and the junction held 7 bases outside the gene matches. The CDR3: CASSYRDRGVGELFF. The CDR3 coding sequence is TGTGCCAGCAGCTACCGGGACAGGGGCGTCGGGGAGCTGTTTTTT.

This chain joins TRBV5-1 and TRBJ2-7; TRBD1 matches 8 bases. Germline CDR1 and CDR2: SGHRS and YFSETQ. There are 15 residues in the CDR3. Losses at the gene ends were 0 bases for V and 5 bases for J; bases not matched to a gene: 7. CDR3 residues: CASSLVWTGRDEQYF. The DNA for the CDR3 is TGCGCCAGCAGCTTGGTCTGGACAGGGAGAGACGAGCAGTACTTC.

The J gene is TRBJ2-6, the V gene TRBV5-4; D unclear. This CDR3 comprises 16 residues. CDR1 is SGHNT, CDR2 YYREEE, per germline (reference sequence). The V and J ends lost 0 bases and 3 bases respectively, with 10 bases between them. In nucleotides, the CDR3 is TGTGCCAGCAGCTTGGGGTGGAGCAATGGGGCCAACGTCCTGACTTTC. This translates into CASSLGWSNGANVLTF.

This rearrangement joins TRBV9 to TRBJ1-1, with 9 bases matching TRBD1. The junction had 7 bases not matched to a gene; V was cut back by 4 bases and J by 3 bases. Germline CDR1 reads SGDLS; CDR2 reads YYNGEE. This CDR3 has 15 residues. CDR3 in amino acids: CASSPWTGADTEAFF. The CDR3 DNA is TGTGCCAGCAGCCCGTGGACAGGGGCGGACACTGAAGCTTTCTTT.

The CDR3 spells CASRAPDRYPPGELFF. The CDR3 DNA sequence: TGTGCCAGCAGGGCGCCGGACAGGTACCCCCCCGGGGAGCTGTTTTTT. V gene TRBV28 combines with J gene TRBJ2-2; 7 nucleotides line up with TRBD1. Germline values: CDR1 MDHEN, CDR2 SYDVKM. V lost 6 bases and J lost 6; bases outside the gene matches: 13. This CDR3 region has 16 residues.

This clone appeared once. The chain carries TRBV24-1 and TRBJ1-5; D remains unclear. V was pared by 4 bases and J by 6 bases, with 12 bases between. Germline CDR1 reads KGHDR; CDR2 reads SFDVKD. The CDR3 sequence is 14 residues long. The CDR3 DNA sequence: TGTGCCACCAGTGAAACCACGGGTACTCAGCCCCAGCATTTT. This encodes CATSETTGTQPQHF.

The chain links TRBV15 to TRBJ1-2; D is unclear. V shed 0 bases and J shed 8 bases, with 7 bases lying between them. Germline V gene sequence: CDR1 LNHNV, CDR2 YYDKDF (reference sequence). The length of the CDR3 is 12 residues. The DNA of the CDR3 is TGTGCCACCAGCAGAGATCGGGGAGGCTACACCTTC. Translated, it gives CATSRDRGGYTF. The full variable domain, its missing parts supplied by reference TRBV15 and TRBJ1-2, is DAMVIQNPRYQVTQFGKPVTLSCSQTLNHNVMYWYQQKSSQAPKLLFHYYDKDFNNEADTPDNFQSRRPNTSFCFLDIRSPGLGDTAMYLCATSRDRGGYTFGSGTRLTVV.

This clone was seen only once. The chain carries TRBV5-1 and TRBJ2-1; D not certain. Trimming stripped 5 bases from V and 8 bases from J, with 11 bases between. The CDR3 totals 12 residues. The V gene's germline CDR1 is SGHRS and CDR2 YFSETQ. The CDR3 DNA reads as TGCGCCAGCAGTCGTAACTTGGATGAGCAGTTCTTC. This translates into CASSRNLDEQFF.

The V gene is TRBV14, the J gene TRBJ1-2; D not resolved. The CDR3 loop spans 16 amino acids. Trimming stripped 0 bases from V and 2 bases from J, with 13 bases between. Germline CDR1 SGHDN, CDR2 FVKESK. CDR3 amino acids: CASSQDISLTNYGYTF. As DNA, the CDR3 is TGTGCCAGCAGCCAAGATATCTCTCTGACAAACTATGGCTACACCTTC. Full variable domain (missing parts from reference TRBV14 and TRBJ1-2): EAGVTQFPSHSVIEKGQTVTLRCDPISGHDNLYWYRRVMGKEIKFLLHFVKESKQDESGMPNNRFLAERTGGTYSTLKVQPAELEDSGVYFCASSQDISLTNYGYTFGSGTRLTVV.

The CDR3 coding sequence is TGTGCCACCAGCTCACGAGTTAACACTGAAGCTTTCTTT. This sequence encodes CATSSRVNTEAFF. V is TRBV15 and J is TRBJ1-1; no reliable D call. The CDR3 spans 13 residues. V gave up 5 bases and J gave up 2 bases, with 9 bases separating them. Germline CDR1 and CDR2: LNHNV and YYDKDF (reference sequence).

The rearrangement joins TRBV19 to TRBJ1-3; 8 bases fit TRBD1. V was pared by 5 bases and J by 0 bases, with 3 bases of the junction left unmatched. This CDR3 comprises 15 residues. Per germline, CDR1 LNHDA and CDR2 SQIVND (reference sequence). CDR3: CASSRGQVSGNTIYF. The CDR3 nucleotides read TGTGCCAGTAGTCGGGGACAGGTCTCTGGAAACACCATATATTTT.

The V and J genes are TRBV27 and TRBJ1-2; the D is unclear. This CDR3 has 14 residues. Germline CDR1 is MNHEY and CDR2 is SMNVEV (reference sequence). The V end was cut by 3 bases, the J end by 0 bases, with 8 bases between. CDR3 protein: CASSFSRANYGYTF. As DNA, the CDR3 is TGTGCCAGCAGTTTTAGCAGAGCTAACTATGGCTACACCTTC.

The V and J genes are TRBV3-1 (or the pseudogene TRBV3-2) and TRBJ2-5; the match to TRBD2 covers 11 bases. Trimming took 4 bases from V and 5 from J; bases not matched to a gene: 9. There are 16 residues in the CDR3. Germline V CDR1 and CDR2: LGHDT, YNNKEL (reference sequence). CDR3 sequence (DNA): TGTGCCAGCAGCCCCACGGGACTAGCGGTGTGGGAGACCCAGTACTTC. As protein: CASSPTGLAVWETQYF.